This record covers a single TCR beta chain. How the authors handled the data: Amplifying reference gene primers gave estimates of nucleated cell counts. Sequencing was performed with immunoSEQ multiplex PCR; in TCRdb, only in-frame clones are kept and a portion is missing. V and J calls and clone size follow that table, whereas D and trimming were derived from the DNA. The data contain 150,000 to 200,000 clones, just over 90% of them singletons. These data are taken from a study of blood T cell repertoires in COVID-19. CDR3 size: 16 residues. In germline, CDR1 is SGDLS, CDR2 YYNGEE. The trim removed 0 bases at V and 8 bases at J, leaving 9 bases unmatched.

The V gene is TRBV9, the J gene TRBJ2-1; TRBD1 matches at 9 bases. Source material: peripheral blood. The TCR was taken from a woman aged 55-69 years with COVID-19, enrolled during active disease. In nucleotides, the CDR3 is TGTGCCAGCAGCGTAGTCGGACAGGGGATCTTCGATGAGCAGTTCTTC. Amino acids: CASSVVGQGIFDEQFF.